This TCR beta chain was profiled in a study of T cells in Graves' hyperthyroidism and ophthalmopathy. Findings and caveats of the study: The authors' 13 V-J model separated ophthalmopathy from stable hyperthyroidism.

Details on this clonotype: Its antigen remains unidentified.

This CDR3 has 15 amino acids. CDR1 and CDR2 from the germline V gene are SGHVS and FQNEAQ. V was clipped by 1 base and J by 6 bases, with 13 bases between them. Amplified regions were TCR beta CDR3 sequences from RNA transcripts. The TCR CDR3 was amplified in a first-round RT-PCR using the HTBI primer set. TCRdb re-called the multiplex PCR reads through MiXCR, storing one row per CDR3 protein. The data show 600,000 to 750,000 distinct CDR3 sequences, around a sixth seen once. This TCR was recovered from a man aged 45-60 years with Graves' hyperthyroidism. The J gene is TRBJ2-4, the V gene TRBV7-8, with D perhaps TRBD2 (6 bases). Sequencing was performed on blood. Written as DNA, the CDR3 is TGTGCCAGCAGCTTAGAAGGCAGGGAGGTAAACATTCAGTACTTC. Residues: CASSLEGREVNIQYF. The variable domain in full, with the rest retrieved from reference TRBV7-8 and TRBJ2-4, is GAGVSQSPRYKVAKRGQDVALRCDPISGHVSLFWYQQALGQGPEFLTYFQNEAQLDKSGLPSDRFFAERPEGSVSTLKIQRTQQEDSAVYLCASSLEGREVNIQYFGAGTRLSVL.